This TCR beta chain appears in the sequencing data of a study of blood T cell repertoires in COVID-19. Turning to the study itself: PBMCs, B-cell-depleted T cells, or T cells provided the cDNA or gDNA that made up the material.

This table comes from immunoSEQ multiplex PCR, and its TCRdb copy is limited to in-frame clones, with some not included. The sample lists 300,000 to 450,000 clones; more than 70% were seen once. While infection was still active, Seattle patients were enrolled and then followed longitudinally. Trimming took 9 bases from V and 2 from J; bases not matched to a gene: 3. CDR3 length equals 15 residues. Germline values: CDR1 ENHRY, CDR2 SYGVKD. This clonotype originated in a woman in her fifties or sixties with COVID-19, enrolled during active disease. Material: peripheral blood. The V and J genes are TRBV10-3 and TRBJ2-3, with 15 nucleotides matching TRBD2. The CDR3 coding sequence is TGTGCCATAGGGACTAGCGGGGGGCTCACAGATACGCAGTATTTT. Translated: CAIGTSGGLTDTQYF.